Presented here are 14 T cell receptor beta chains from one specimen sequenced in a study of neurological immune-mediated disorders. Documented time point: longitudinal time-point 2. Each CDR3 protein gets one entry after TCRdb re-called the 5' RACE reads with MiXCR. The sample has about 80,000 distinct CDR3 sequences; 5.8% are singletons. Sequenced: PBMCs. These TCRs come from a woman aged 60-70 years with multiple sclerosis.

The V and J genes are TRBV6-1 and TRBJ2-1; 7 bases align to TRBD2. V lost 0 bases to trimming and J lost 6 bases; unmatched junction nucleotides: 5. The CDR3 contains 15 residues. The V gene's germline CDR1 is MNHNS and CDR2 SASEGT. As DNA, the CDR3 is TGTGCCAGCAGTGAAGCGGCGGGGGTAGGCAATGAGCAGTTCTTC. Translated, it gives CASSEAAGVGNEQFF.

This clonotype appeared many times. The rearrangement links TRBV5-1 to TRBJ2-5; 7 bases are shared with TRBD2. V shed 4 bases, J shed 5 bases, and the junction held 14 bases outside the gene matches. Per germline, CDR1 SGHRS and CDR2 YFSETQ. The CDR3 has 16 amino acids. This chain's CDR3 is CASSPSGRLAPETQYF. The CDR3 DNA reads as TGCGCCAGCAGCCCCTCGGGAAGACTAGCCCCGGAGACCCAGTACTTC.

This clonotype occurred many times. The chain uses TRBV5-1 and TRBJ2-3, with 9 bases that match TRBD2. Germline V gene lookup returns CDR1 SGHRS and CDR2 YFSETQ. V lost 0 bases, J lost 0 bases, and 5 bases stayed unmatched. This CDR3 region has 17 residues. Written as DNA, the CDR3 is TGCGCCAGCAGCTTGGGGCTGCTAGCGGGGAGCACAGATACGCAGTATTTT. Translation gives CASSLGLLAGSTDTQYF.

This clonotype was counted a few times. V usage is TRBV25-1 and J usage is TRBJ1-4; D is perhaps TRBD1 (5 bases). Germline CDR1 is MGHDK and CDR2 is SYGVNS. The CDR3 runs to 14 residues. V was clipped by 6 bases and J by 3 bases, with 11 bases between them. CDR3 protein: CASSQPGPNEKLFF. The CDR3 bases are TGTGCCAGCAGCCAACCGGGACCTAATGAAAAACTGTTTTTT. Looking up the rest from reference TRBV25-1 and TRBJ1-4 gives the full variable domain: EADIYQTPRYLVIGTGKKITLECSQTMGHDKMYWYQQDPGMELHLIHYSYGVNSTEKGDLSSESTVSRIRTEHFPLTLESARPSHTSQYLCASSQPGPNEKLFFGSGTQLSVL.

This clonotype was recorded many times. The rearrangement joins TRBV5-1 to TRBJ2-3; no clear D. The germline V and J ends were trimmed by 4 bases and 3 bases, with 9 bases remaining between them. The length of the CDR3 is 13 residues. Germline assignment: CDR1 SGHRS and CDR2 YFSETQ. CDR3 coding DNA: TGCGCCAGCAGCGCTAGTAGAACAGATACGCAGTATTTT. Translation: CASSASRTDTQYF.

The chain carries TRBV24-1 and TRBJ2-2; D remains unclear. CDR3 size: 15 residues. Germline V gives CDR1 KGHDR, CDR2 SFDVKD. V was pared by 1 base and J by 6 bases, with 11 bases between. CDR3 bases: TGTGCCACCAGTGATTTCTCGGGTCGGTCCGGGGAGCTGTTTTTT. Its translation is CATSDFSGRSGELFF.

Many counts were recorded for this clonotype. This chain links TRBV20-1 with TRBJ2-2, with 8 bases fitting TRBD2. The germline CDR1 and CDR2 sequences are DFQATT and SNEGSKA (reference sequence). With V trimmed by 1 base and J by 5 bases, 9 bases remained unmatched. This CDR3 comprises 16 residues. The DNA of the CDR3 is TGCAGTGCTAGAGGCTCTCTTTCGGGGGGGACCGGGGAGCTGTTTTTT. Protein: CSARGSLSGGTGELFF.

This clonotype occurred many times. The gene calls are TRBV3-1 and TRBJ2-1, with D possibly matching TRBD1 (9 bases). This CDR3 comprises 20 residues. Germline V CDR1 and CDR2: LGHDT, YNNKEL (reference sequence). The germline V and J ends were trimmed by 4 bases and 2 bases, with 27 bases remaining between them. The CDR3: CASSRSPGTGKAGAYNEQFF. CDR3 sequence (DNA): TGTGCCAGCAGCCGATCTCCGGGGACAGGGAAAGCGGGGGCCTACAATGAGCAGTTCTTC.

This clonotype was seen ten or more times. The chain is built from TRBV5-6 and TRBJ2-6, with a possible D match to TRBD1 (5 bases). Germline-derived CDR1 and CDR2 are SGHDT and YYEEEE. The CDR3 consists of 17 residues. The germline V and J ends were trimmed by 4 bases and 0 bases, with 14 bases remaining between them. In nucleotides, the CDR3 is TGTGCCAGCAGCCGGCCACAGGCTAACTCTGGGGCCAACGTCCTGACTTTC. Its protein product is CASSRPQANSGANVLTF.

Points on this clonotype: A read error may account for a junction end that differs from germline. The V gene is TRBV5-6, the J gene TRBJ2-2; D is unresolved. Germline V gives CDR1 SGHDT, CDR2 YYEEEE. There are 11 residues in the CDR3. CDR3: CSSSFSMELFF. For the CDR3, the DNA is TGTTCCAGCAGCTTTTCGATGGAGCTGTTTTTT.

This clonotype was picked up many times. The CDR3 region has the DNA TGCGCCAGCAGCGTAGACTTCTCTGGAAACACCATATATTTT. It specifies CASSVDFSGNTIYF. The rearrangement joins TRBV5-1 to TRBJ1-3, with D unresolved. Trimming took 4 bases from V and 0 from J, leaving 8 bases between them. Germline V CDR1 and CDR2: SGHRS, YFSETQ. The CDR3 runs 14 residues.

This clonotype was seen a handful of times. The chain's CDR3 is CASSIGEGLTEAFF. CDR3 DNA: TGTGCCAGTAGTATAGGCGAAGGACTAACTGAAGCTTTCTTT. The chain is built from TRBV19 and TRBJ1-1; the D is unclear. Trimming pared 1 base from V and 5 bases from J, leaving 11 bases between. The CDR3 length is 14 residues. The germline V gene encodes CDR1 LNHDA and CDR2 SQIVND (reference sequence). Looking up the rest from reference TRBV19 and TRBJ1-1 gives the full variable domain: DGGITQSPKYLFRKEGQNVTLSCEQNLNHDAMYWYRQDPGQGLRLIYYSQIVNDFQKGDIAEGYSVSREKKESFPLTVTSAQKNPTAFYLCASSIGEGLTEAFFGQGTRLTVV.

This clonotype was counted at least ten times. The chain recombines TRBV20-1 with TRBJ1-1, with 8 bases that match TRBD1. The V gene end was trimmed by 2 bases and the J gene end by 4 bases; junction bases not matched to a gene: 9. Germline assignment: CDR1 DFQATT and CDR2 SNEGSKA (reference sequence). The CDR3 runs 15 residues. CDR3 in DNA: TGCAGTGCTAGAAAAGGGACAGGCAGGATCACTGAAGCTTTCTTT. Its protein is CSARKGTGRITEAFF.

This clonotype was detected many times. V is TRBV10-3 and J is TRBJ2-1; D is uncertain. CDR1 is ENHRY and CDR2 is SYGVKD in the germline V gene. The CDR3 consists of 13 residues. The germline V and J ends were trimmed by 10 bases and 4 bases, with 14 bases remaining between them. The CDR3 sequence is CATKPGSYNEQFF. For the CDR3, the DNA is TGTGCCACCAAGCCTGGATCATACAATGAGCAGTTCTTC.